One T cell receptor beta chain is described in this entry. Its target is not known. Sample time point: blood 4 weeks post-SBRT, at nephrectomy. Treatment noted: 15 Gy SBRT to primary tumor, nephrectomy 4 weeks later. This renal cell carcinoma was of the clear cell type. This entry comes from a study of radiation and T cells in renal cell carcinoma. The CDR3 spans 14 residues. V was pared by 5 bases and J by 0 bases, with 10 bases between. Germline V gene sequence: CDR1 MNHEY, CDR2 SVGAGI. Findings and caveats of the study: From baseline, blood top tumor clonotypes peaked at 2 weeks post-radiation.

Assay used: immunoSEQ multiplex PCR; TCRdb lists only in-frame clones, some missing. The repertoire consists of 30,000 to 40,000 clones, with about 84% occurring once and the leading ten covering 30% to 35%. This chain connects TRBV6-5 to TRBJ2-5; unclear D gene. The sequences come from blood, collected from a patient whose treatment included radiotherapy and nephrectomy. This clonotype was sampled from a man aged 55 to 69 with renal cell carcinoma. In DNA, the CDR3 is TGTGCCAGCAGTGTTATGGGGTACCAAGAGACCCAGTACTTC. The encoded protein is CASSVMGYQETQYF.